The sequence of this T cell receptor beta chain was determined in a study of post-analysis software for immune sequencing data. Study-level background: The disease courses covered relapsing-remitting, secondary progressive and progressive-relapsing multiple sclerosis. The study's findings and limits: A significant reduction in normalized Chao1 diversity was observed in multiple sclerosis patients versus controls. Samples made in the same batch grouped tightly together by F measure.

Included in the TCR beta cDNA libraries were unique molecular identifiers. TCRdb reprocessed the PCR reads via MiXCR and lists one record per CDR3 protein. The repertoire has 380,000 or so distinct CDR3 sequences, roughly 36% of them found once; the top ten carry 13%. This clonotype turned up a few times. Its antigen is currently unknown. Sample: blood. The TCR sequence derives from a girl aged 10 to 17 with multiple sclerosis.

Here the CDR3 reads CASSPLGTGQETQYF. The CDR3 coding sequence is TGTGCCAGCAGCCCCCTTGGGACGGGTCAAGAGACCCAGTACTTC. V gene TRBV7-9 combines with J gene TRBJ2-5; D is perhaps TRBD1 or TRBD2 (5 bases each). The CDR3 has 15 amino acids. Trimming removed 5 bases from V and 2 bases from J, with 15 bases in between. The germline V gene has CDR1 SEHNR and CDR2 FQNEAQ (reference sequence). The whole variable domain, filled in from reference TRBV7-9 and TRBJ2-5, reads DTGVSQNPRHKITKRGQNVTFRCDPISEHNRLYWYRQTLGQGPEFLTYFQNEAQLEKSRLLSDRFSAERPKGSFSTLEIQRTEQGDSAMYLCASSPLGTGQETQYFGPGTRLLVL.